This T cell receptor beta chain was recorded in a study of blood T cells in healthy people across ages. Study-level points and caveats: Considered underestimates were the diversity estimates obtained from one million T cells.

This clonotype was seen at least ten times. Its antigen is not known. The junction does not match germline at one end; this may be a read error. Using a J-beta primer mix together with a sample-barcoded 5' primer, a second PCR was run for 7 to 11 cycles. MiXCR, run by TCRdb on the 5' RACE reads, gives a single entry per CDR3 protein. The repertoire holds just under 750,000 distinct CDR3 sequences, with roughly 20% as singletons. The source material was blood. The clonotype was recovered from a man in his sixties or seventies in good health.

CDR3 in amino acids: CASSIAGGTDTQYF. DNA for the CDR3: TGTGCCAGCAGCATAGCGGGAGGGACAGATACGCAGTATTTT. The J gene is TRBJ2-3, the V gene TRBV7-9; 11 positions agree with TRBD2. The germline CDR1 and CDR2 sequences are SEHNR and FQNEAQ (reference sequence). The CDR3 consists of 14 residues.